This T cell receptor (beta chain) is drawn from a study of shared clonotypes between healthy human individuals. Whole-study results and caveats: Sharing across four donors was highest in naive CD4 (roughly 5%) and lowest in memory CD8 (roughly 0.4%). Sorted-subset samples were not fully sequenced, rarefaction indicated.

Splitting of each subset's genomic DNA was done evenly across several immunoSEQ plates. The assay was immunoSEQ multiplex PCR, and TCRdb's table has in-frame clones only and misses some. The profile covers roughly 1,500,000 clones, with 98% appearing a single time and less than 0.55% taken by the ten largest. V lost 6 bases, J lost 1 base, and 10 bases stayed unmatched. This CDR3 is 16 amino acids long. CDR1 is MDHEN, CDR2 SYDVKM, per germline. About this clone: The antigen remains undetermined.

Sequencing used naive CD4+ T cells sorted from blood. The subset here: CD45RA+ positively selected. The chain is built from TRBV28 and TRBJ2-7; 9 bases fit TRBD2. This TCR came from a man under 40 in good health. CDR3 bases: TGTGCCAGCAGCCCGAGCGGGGGGAAACTATCCTACGAGCAGTACTTC. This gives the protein CASSPSGGKLSYEQYF. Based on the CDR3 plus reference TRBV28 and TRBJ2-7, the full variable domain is DVKVTQSSRYLVKRTGEKVFLECVQDMDHENMFWYRQDPGLGLRLIYFSYDVKMKEKGDIPEGYSVSREKKERFSLILESASTNQTSMYLCASSPSGGKLSYEQYFGPGTRLTVT.